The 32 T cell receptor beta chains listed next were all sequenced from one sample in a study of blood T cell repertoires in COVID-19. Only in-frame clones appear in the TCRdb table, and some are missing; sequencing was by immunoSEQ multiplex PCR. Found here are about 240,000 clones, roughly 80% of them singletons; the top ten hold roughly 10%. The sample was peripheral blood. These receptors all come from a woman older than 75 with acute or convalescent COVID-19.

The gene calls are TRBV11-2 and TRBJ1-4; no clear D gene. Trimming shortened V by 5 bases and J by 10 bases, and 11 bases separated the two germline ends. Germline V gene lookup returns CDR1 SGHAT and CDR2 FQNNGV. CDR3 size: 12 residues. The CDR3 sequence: CASSLVEGKLFF. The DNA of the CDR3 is TGTGCCAGCAGCCTAGTTGAGGGAAAACTGTTTTTT.

This chain's CDR3 is CASSAQGGNTEAFF. CDR3 coding DNA: TGTGCCAGCAGTGCGCAGGGAGGGAACACTGAAGCTTTCTTT. The rearrangement links TRBV2 to TRBJ1-1, with a weak D call TRBD1 (5 bases). The CDR3 is 14 amino acids. Germline assignment: CDR1 SNHLY and CDR2 FYNNEI. Trimming removed 4 bases from V and 1 base from J, with 10 bases in between. Using reference TRBV2 and TRBJ1-1 for the parts outside the CDR3, the full variable domain is EPEVTQTPSHQVTQMGQEVILRCVPISNHLYFYWYRQILGQKVEFLVSFYNNEISEKSEIFDDQFSVERPDGSNFTLKIRSTKLEDSAMYFCASSAQGGNTEAFFGQGTRLTVV.

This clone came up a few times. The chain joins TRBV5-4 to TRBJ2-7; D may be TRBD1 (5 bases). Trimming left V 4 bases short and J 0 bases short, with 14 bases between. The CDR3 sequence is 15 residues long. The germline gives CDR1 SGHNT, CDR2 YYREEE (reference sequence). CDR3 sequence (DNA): TGTGCCAGCAGCCGACAGACTCGGAGCTCCTACGAGCAGTACTTC. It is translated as CASSRQTRSSYEQYF.

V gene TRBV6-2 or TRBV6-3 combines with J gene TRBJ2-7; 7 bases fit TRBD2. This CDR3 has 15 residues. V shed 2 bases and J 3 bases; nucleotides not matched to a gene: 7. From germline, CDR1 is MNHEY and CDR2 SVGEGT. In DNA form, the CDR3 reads TGTGCCAGCAGTTACCCGGAGCGGGGCGACTACGAGCAGTACTTC. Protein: CASSYPERGDYEQYF.

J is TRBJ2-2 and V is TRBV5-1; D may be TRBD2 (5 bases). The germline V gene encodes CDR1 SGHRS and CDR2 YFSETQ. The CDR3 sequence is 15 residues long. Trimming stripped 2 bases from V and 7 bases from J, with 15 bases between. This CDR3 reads CASSLTAGVFGELFF. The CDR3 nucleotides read TGCGCCAGCAGCTTAACGGCCGGGGTGTTCGGGGAGCTGTTTTTT.

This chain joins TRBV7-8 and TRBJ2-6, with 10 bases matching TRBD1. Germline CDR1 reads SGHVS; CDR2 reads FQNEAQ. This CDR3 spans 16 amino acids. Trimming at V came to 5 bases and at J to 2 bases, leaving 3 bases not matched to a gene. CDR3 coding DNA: TGTGCCAGCAGCCGACAGGGGGCTACTGGGGCCAACGTCCTGACTTTC. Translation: CASSRQGATGANVLTF.

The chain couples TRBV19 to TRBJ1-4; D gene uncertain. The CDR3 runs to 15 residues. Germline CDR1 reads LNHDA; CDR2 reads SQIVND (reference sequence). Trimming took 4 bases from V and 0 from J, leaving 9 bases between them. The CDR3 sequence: CASSNQQTTNEKLFF. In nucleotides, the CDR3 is TGTGCCAGTAGTAACCAACAGACAACTAATGAAAAACTGTTTTTT. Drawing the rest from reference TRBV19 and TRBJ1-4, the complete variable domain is DGGITQSPKYLFRKEGQNVTLSCEQNLNHDAMYWYRQDPGQGLRLIYYSQIVNDFQKGDIAEGYSVSREKKESFPLTVTSAQKNPTAFYLCASSNQQTTNEKLFFGSGTQLSVL.

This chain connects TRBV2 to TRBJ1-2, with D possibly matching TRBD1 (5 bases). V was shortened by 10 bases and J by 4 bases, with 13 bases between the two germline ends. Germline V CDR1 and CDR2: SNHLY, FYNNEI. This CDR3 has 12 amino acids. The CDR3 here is CATPRGSYGYTF. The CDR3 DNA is TGTGCCACCCCACGGGGGAGCTATGGCTACACCTTC.

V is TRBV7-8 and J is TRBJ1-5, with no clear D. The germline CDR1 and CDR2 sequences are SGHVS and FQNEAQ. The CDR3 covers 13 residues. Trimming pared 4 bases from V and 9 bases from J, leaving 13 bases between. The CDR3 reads CASSSGPRRPQHF. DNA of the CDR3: TGTGCCAGCAGCTCTGGTCCCCGGAGGCCCCAGCATTTT.

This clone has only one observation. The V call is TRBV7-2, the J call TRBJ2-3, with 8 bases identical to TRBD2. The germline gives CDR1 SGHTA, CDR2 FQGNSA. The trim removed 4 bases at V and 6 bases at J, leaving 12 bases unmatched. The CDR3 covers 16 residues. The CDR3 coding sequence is TGTGCCAGCAGCTCACGACTAACGGGGGGGCCGGATACGCAGTATTTT. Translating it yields CASSSRLTGGPDTQYF.

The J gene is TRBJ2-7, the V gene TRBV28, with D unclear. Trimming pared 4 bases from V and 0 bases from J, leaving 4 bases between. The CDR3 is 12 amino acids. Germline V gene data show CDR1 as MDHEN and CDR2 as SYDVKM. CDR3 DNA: TGTGCCAGCAGTTCCAGCTCCTACGAGCAGTACTTC. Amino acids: CASSSSSYEQYF.

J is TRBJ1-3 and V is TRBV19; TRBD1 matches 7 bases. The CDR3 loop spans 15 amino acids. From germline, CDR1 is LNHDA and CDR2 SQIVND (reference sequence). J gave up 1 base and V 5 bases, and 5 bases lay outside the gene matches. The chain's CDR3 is CASSSEGASGNTIYF. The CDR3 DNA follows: TGTGCCAGTAGTTCGGAGGGGGCATCTGGAAACACCATATATTTT.

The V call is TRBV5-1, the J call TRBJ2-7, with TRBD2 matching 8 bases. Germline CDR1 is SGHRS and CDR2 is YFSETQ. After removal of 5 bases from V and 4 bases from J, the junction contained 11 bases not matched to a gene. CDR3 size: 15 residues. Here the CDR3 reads CASSPGLGVSYEQYF. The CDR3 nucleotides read TGCGCCAGCAGTCCGGGACTAGGCGTGTCATACGAGCAGTACTTC.

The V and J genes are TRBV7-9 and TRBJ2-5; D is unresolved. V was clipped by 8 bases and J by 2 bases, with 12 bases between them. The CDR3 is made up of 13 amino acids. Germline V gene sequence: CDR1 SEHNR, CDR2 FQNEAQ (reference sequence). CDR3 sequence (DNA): TGTGCCAGCGGGCCGCGAACGCAAGAGACCCAGTACTTC. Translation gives CASGPRTQETQYF.

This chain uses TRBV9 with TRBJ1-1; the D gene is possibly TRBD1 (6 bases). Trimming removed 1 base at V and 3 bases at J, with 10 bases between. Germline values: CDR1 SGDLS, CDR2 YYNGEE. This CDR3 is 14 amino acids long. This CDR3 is CASSVHRDHTEAFF. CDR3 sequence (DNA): TGTGCCAGCAGCGTACACAGGGATCACACTGAAGCTTTCTTT.

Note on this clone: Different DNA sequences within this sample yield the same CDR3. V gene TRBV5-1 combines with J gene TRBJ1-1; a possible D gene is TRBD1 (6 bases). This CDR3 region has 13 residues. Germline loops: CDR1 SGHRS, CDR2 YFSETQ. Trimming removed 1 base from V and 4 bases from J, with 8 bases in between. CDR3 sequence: CASSLIGGTEAFF. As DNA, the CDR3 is TGCGCCAGCAGCTTGATAGGGGGCACTGAAGCTTTCTTT.

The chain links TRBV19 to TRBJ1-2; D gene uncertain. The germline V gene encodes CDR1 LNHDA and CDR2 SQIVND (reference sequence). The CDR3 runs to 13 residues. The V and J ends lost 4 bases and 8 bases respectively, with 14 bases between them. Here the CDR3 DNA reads TGTGCCAGTAGTAGCCGGGAGCCCTTGGGCTACACCTTC. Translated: CASSSREPLGYTF.

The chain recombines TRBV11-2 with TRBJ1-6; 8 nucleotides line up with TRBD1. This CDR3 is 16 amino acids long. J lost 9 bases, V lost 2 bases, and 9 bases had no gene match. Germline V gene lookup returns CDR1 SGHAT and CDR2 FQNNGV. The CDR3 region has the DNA TGTGCCAGCAGCTTACTATCGTCAGGGGGCAGTTCACCCCTCCACTTT. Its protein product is CASSLLSSGGSSPLHF.

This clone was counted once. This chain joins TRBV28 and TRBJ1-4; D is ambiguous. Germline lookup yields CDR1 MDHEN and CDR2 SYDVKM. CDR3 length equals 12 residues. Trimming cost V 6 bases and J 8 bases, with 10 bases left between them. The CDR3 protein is CASRPPGEKLFF. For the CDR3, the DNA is TGTGCCAGCAGACCCCCCGGGGAAAAACTGTTTTTT.

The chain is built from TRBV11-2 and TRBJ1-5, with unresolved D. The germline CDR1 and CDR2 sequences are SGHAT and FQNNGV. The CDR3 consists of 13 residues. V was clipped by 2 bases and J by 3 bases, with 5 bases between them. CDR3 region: CASSLRDNQPQHF. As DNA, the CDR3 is TGTGCCAGCAGCTTACGGGACAATCAGCCCCAGCATTTT.

CDR3 amino acids: CAWSPLATSSYNEQFF. DNA for the CDR3: TGTGCCTGGAGTCCCCTAGCGACGAGCTCCTACAATGAGCAGTTCTTC. The chain joins TRBV30 to TRBJ2-1, with a possible D match to TRBD2 (6 bases). The CDR3 has 16 amino acids. Trimming removed 2 bases at V and 0 bases at J, with 14 bases between. Germline assignment: CDR1 GTSNPN and CDR2 SVGIG (reference sequence).

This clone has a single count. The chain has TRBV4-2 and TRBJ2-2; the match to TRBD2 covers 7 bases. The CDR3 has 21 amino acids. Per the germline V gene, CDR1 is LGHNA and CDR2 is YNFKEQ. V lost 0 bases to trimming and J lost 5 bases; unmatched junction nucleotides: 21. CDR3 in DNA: TGTGCCAGCAGCCAAGAGATGGGCTACGGGGCTACTAGCGCGAGGACCGGGGAGCTGTTTTTT. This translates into CASSQEMGYGATSARTGELFF.

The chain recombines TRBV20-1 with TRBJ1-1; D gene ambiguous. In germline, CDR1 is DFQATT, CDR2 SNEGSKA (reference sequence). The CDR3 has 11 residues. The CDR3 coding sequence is TGCGCACGAGCGGTGAACACTGAAGCTTTCTTT. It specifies CARAVNTEAFF.

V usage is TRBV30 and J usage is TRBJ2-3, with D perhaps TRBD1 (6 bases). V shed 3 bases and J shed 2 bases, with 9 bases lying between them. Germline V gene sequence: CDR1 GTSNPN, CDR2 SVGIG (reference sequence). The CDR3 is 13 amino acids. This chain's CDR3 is CAWSGQSTDTQYF. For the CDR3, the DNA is TGTGCCTGGAGCGGACAGTCCACAGATACGCAGTATTTT. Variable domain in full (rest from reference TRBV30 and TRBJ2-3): SQTIHQWPATLVQPVGSPLSLECTVEGTSNPNLYWYRQAAGRGLQLLFYSVGIGQISSEVPQNLSASRPQDRQFILSSKKLLLSDSGFYLCAWSGQSTDTQYFGPGTRLTVL.

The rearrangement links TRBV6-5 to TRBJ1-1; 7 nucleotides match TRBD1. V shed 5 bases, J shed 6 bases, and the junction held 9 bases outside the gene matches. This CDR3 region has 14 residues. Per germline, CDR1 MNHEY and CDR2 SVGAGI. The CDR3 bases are TGTGCCAGCAGTATGGACAGGCTTGGGGCTGAAGCTTTCTTT. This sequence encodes CASSMDRLGAEAFF.

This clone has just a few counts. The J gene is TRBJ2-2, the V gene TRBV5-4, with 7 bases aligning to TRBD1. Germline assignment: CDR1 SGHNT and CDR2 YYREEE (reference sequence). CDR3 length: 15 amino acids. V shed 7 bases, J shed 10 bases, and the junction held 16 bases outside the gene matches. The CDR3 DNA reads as TGTGCCAGCGGGATACAGGGGCCGCTGGACGAGGAGCTGTTTTTT. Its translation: CASGIQGPLDEELFF.

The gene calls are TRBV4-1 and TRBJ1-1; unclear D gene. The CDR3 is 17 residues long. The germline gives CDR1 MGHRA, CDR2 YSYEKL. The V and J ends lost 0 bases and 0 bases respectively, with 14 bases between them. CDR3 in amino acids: CASSQDYLSTVNTEAFF. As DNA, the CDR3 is TGCGCCAGCAGCCAAGATTACCTGTCAACGGTGAACACTGAAGCTTTCTTT.

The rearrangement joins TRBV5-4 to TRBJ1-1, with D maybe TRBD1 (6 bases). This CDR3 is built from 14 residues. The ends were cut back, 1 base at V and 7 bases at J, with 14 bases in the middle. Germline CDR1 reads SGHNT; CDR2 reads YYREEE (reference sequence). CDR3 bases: TGTGCCAGCAGCTTGCCAGGGACACCCAATGAAGCTTTCTTT. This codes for CASSLPGTPNEAFF.

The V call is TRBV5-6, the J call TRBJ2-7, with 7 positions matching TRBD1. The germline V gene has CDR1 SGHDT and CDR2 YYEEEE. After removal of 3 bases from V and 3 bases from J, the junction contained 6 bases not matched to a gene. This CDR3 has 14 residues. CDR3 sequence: CASSSRTGYYEQYF. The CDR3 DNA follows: TGTGCCAGCAGCTCCAGGACAGGATACTACGAGCAGTACTTC. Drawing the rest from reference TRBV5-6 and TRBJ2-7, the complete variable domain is DAGVTQSPTHLIKTRGQQVTLRCSPKSGHDTVSWYQQALGQGPQFIFQYYEEEERQRGNFPDRFSGHQFPNYSSELNVNALLLGDSALYLCASSSRTGYYEQYFGPGTRLTVT.

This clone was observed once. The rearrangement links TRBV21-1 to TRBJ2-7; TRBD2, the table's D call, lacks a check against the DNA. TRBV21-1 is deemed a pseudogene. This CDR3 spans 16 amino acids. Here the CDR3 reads CASSKARRGGLGEQYF. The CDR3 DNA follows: TGTGCCAGCAGCAAAGCCCGGCGGGGGGGCCTGGGGGAGCAGTACTTC.

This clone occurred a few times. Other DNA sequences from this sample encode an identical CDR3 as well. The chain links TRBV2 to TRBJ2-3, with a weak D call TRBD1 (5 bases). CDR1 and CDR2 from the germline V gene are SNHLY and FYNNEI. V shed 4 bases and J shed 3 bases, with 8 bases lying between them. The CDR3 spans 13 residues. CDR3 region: CASSVQGTDTQYF. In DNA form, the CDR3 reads TGTGCCAGCAGTGTCCAGGGAACAGATACGCAGTATTTT.

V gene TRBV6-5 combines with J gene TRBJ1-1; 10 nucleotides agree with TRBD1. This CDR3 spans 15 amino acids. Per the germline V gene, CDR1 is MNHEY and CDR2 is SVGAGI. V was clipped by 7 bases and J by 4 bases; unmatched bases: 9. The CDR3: CASTIRTGGSTEAFF. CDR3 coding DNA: TGTGCCAGCACTATACGGACAGGGGGAAGCACTGAAGCTTTCTTT.